The source of this TCR beta chain is a study of monozygotic twins with inflammatory bowel disease. TCRdb re-analyzed the 5' RACE reads; it lists each CDR3 protein once, without DNA. This sample's clone table lists over 130,000 distinct CDR3 sequences. This CDR3 has 14 residues. Germline V lookup: CDR1 MNHEY, CDR2 SVGEGT. The sample consisted of blood. The receptor comes from a human donor with ulcerative colitis or Crohn's disease, or a healthy co-twin of an affected twin (not recorded which). The chain employs TRBV6-2 or TRBV6-3 and TRBJ2-7; TCRdb names TRBD1, which stays unverified in the absence of DNA. The CDR3 region is CASSYSTGGYEQYF.